Below are 26 T cell receptor beta chains sequenced from a single sample in a study of radiotherapy plus CTLA-4 blockade in lung cancer. Generated by immunoSEQ multiplex PCR, the TCRdb table keeps only in-frame clones and is missing some. Of around 77,000 clones in the sample, around 74% are singletons; the top ten hold more than 7.5%. Sequencing used peripheral blood, obtained from a patient treated with radiotherapy plus ipilimumab. These receptors were taken from a human donor with non-small cell lung cancer whose response to radiotherapy plus ipilimumab could not be evaluated.

There are a few counts of this clone. The chain couples TRBV6-5 to TRBJ2-5; the match to TRBD1 covers 9 bases. Germline CDR1 reads MNHEY; CDR2 reads SVGAGI. Trimming cost V 5 bases and J 3 bases; bases outside gene matches: 4. The CDR3 consists of 14 residues. The CDR3 nucleotides read TGTGCCAGCAGTCCCGGGACAGGGAAAGAGACCCAGTACTTC. Translation: CASSPGTGKETQYF.

This chain connects TRBV10-3 to TRBJ2-5; 9 nucleotides align to TRBD1. J gave up 1 base and V 8 bases, and 2 bases lay outside the gene matches. The CDR3 runs 13 residues. The germline V gene encodes CDR1 ENHRY and CDR2 SYGVKD. CDR3 in amino acids: CAIGQGSQETQYF. CDR3 DNA sequence: TGTGCCATCGGACAGGGGTCCCAAGAGACCCAGTACTTC.

This clone was detected once. The V gene is TRBV10-3, the J gene TRBJ1-2; TRBD1 agrees at 7 bases. Germline CDR1 is ENHRY and CDR2 is SYGVKD. This CDR3 is built from 15 residues. Trimming removed 0 bases from V and 4 bases from J; junction bases left unmatched: 5. The CDR3 coding sequence is TGTGCCATCAGTGAGTCAGGGACAGCCCTCTATGGCTACACCTTC. This encodes CAISESGTALYGYTF.

The rearrangement joins TRBV6-6 to TRBJ1-5; 7 nucleotides match TRBD1. Germline trimming cut 8 bases from V and 7 bases from J; bases unmatched to any gene: 11. The CDR3 is 14 residues long. Germline CDR1 and CDR2: MNHNY and SVGAGI (reference sequence). The CDR3, as DNA: TGTGCCAGCGGTAGGCAGGGGGATAGACAGCCCCAGCATTTT. It yields the protein CASGRQGDRQPQHF.

The V and J genes are TRBV7-9 and TRBJ2-5; 7 bases are shared with TRBD1. The J call could be wrong; TRBJ2-7 is a better fit for the DNA end. From germline, CDR1 is SEHNR and CDR2 FQNEAQ (reference sequence). The CDR3 length is 13 residues. The CDR3 protein is CASSLTGIYEQYF. The CDR3 nucleotides are TGTGCCAGCAGCTTGACAGGGATCTACGAGCAGTACTTC.

J is TRBJ2-5 and V is TRBV9; 8 bases agree with TRBD2. The J call may be mistaken, given a closer DNA end match to TRBJ2-7. Germline CDR1 reads SGDLS; CDR2 reads YYNGEE. There are 14 residues in the CDR3. CDR3 in amino acids: CASSAGTSNYEQYF. The CDR3 DNA follows: TGTGCCAGCAGCGCCGGGACTAGTAACTACGAGCAGTACTTC.

The chain is built from TRBV27 and TRBJ1-2, with a weak D call TRBD1 (5 bases). CDR3 length: 13 residues. Trimming stripped 5 bases from V and 6 bases from J, with 13 bases between. The germline CDR1 and CDR2 sequences are MNHEY and SMNVEV (reference sequence). CDR3 sequence (DNA): TGTGCCAGCAGTCCGACAGTAATAAATGGCTACACCTTC. Its protein product is CASSPTVINGYTF.

The genes are TRBV28 and TRBJ2-2; perhaps TRBD2 as D (6 bases). CDR1 MDHEN and CDR2 SYDVKM come from the germline V gene. This CDR3 is built from 15 residues. V lost 4 bases, J lost 5 bases, and 14 bases lay in between. As DNA, the CDR3 is TGTGCCAGCAGTTCTCGGGCGGGGTGGACCGGGGAGCTGTTTTTT. Its protein is CASSSRAGWTGELFF.

The V gene is TRBV4-3, the J gene TRBJ1-1; a possible D gene is TRBD1 (6 bases). This CDR3 contains 16 residues. Germline V gives CDR1 LGHNA, CDR2 YSLEER. V lost 0 bases to trimming and J lost 1 base, with 12 bases between them. In nucleotides, the CDR3 is TGCGCCAGCAGCCAAGAGTGGGACATACCGAACACTGAAGCTTTCTTT. Translated: CASSQEWDIPNTEAFF.

The J gene is TRBJ1-2, the V gene TRBV9; no firm D call. Per germline, CDR1 SGDLS and CDR2 YYNGEE. V lost 3 bases to trimming and J lost 3 bases, with 3 bases between them. The CDR3 has 11 residues. As DNA, the CDR3 is TGTGCCAGCAGCGACTACTATGGCTACACCTTC. This encodes CASSDYYGYTF.

This sequence joins TRBV19 and TRBJ1-5; tentative D call: TRBD1 (6 bases). The CDR3 totals 14 residues. Germline V lookup: CDR1 LNHDA, CDR2 SQIVND (reference sequence). Trimming removed 5 bases at V and 3 bases at J, with 11 bases between. The CDR3 sequence is CASSRTATNQPQHF. The CDR3 nucleotides are TGTGCCAGTAGTCGGACAGCTACCAATCAGCCCCAGCATTTT.

This clone came up a few times. This chain connects TRBV4-2 to TRBJ1-4; a weak D match, TRBD1 (6 bases). The CDR3 extends over 16 amino acids. Deletions cut 2 bases from V and 4 bases from J, with 14 bases between. Per germline, CDR1 LGHNA and CDR2 YNFKEQ. DNA for the CDR3: TGTGCCAGCAGCCAAAGTGGGCAGGGGAGTAATGAAAAACTGTTTTTT. Encoded protein: CASSQSGQGSNEKLFF.

This chain links TRBV6-5 with TRBJ1-1, with 10 nucleotides matching TRBD1. From germline, CDR1 is MNHEY and CDR2 SVGAGI. CDR3 length: 15 amino acids. The V gene end was trimmed by 6 bases and the J gene end by 7 bases; junction bases not matched to a gene: 11. CDR3: CASRLRRQGADEAFF. The CDR3 DNA is TGTGCCAGCAGGCTCAGGCGACAGGGGGCTGATGAAGCTTTCTTT.

This clone was counted a single time. This chain links TRBV5-6 with TRBJ2-7; maybe TRBD1 (5 bases). The germline V gene has CDR1 SGHDT and CDR2 YYEEEE. The CDR3 spans 13 residues. Trimming left V 2 bases short and J 5 bases short, with 11 bases between. The CDR3 DNA reads as TGTGCCAGCAGCTTACGTCCAGGGAACGAGCAGTACTTC. This sequence encodes CASSLRPGNEQYF. Combining the CDR3 with reference TRBV5-6 and TRBJ2-7 gives the whole variable domain DAGVTQSPTHLIKTRGQQVTLRCSPKSGHDTVSWYQQALGQGPQFIFQYYEEEERQRGNFPDRFSGHQFPNYSSELNVNALLLGDSALYLCASSLRPGNEQYFGPGTRLTVT.

The rearrangement links TRBV7-9 to TRBJ2-5, with TRBD1 matching 8 bases. CDR3 size: 13 residues. V dropped 5 bases and J dropped 4; count of bases not matched to a gene: 3. Per germline, CDR1 SEHNR and CDR2 FQNEAQ (reference sequence). CDR3 loop: CASSRGQGETQYF. CDR3 in DNA: TGTGCCAGCAGCCGAGGACAGGGAGAGACCCAGTACTTC.

This clone was recorded a few times. This chain connects TRBV2 to TRBJ1-5; TRBD1 matches at 7 bases. There are 13 residues in the CDR3. Trimming at V came to 7 bases and at J to 7 bases, leaving 7 bases not matched to a gene. Germline loops: CDR1 SNHLY, CDR2 FYNNEI. In nucleotides, the CDR3 is TGTGCCAGCATCGGTACAGGGGAACAGCCCCAGCATTTT. This sequence encodes CASIGTGEQPQHF.

The V gene is TRBV29-1, the J gene TRBJ2-5; TRBD1 matches at 12 bases. The CDR3 sequence is 16 residues long. V was clipped by 7 bases and J by 4 bases; unmatched bases: 13. Germline V lookup: CDR1 SQVTM, CDR2 ANQGSEA. The CDR3 DNA sequence: TGCAGCGCGGACCGGGACAGGGGGCGCAGGTCAGAGACCCAGTACTTC. Translation: CSADRDRGRRSETQYF.

V is TRBV6-1 and J is TRBJ2-7; tentatively, D is TRBD2 (5 bases). Between the trimmed V and J ends, which lost 7 bases and 5 bases, there was a span of 15 bases. CDR1 is MNHNS, CDR2 SASEGT, per germline. The CDR3 extends over 13 amino acids. The CDR3 DNA is TGTGCCAGCACCCCCGGGAATCCCCACGAGCAGTACTTC. Encoded protein: CASTPGNPHEQYF.

The chain links TRBV6-5 to TRBJ2-2; maybe TRBD2 (6 bases). The CDR3 length is 14 residues. Trimming took 8 bases from V and 5 from J, leaving 15 bases between them. Germline assignment: CDR1 MNHEY and CDR2 SVGAGI. Here the CDR3 reads CASEGGFGTGELFF. The CDR3 DNA reads TGTGCCAGCGAAGGAGGGTTTGGAACCGGGGAGCTGTTTTTT.

The chain recombines TRBV5-6 with TRBJ1-1; weak D call: TRBD1 (6 bases). CDR1 and CDR2 (germline): SGHDT, YYEEEE. V was clipped by 3 bases and J by 8 bases, with 8 bases between them. The CDR3 is made up of 11 amino acids. In DNA form, the CDR3 reads TGTGCCAGCAGCTATGGACAGGAAGCTTTCTTT. It specifies CASSYGQEAFF. Variable domain in full (rest from reference TRBV5-6 and TRBJ1-1): DAGVTQSPTHLIKTRGQQVTLRCSPKSGHDTVSWYQQALGQGPQFIFQYYEEEERQRGNFPDRFSGHQFPNYSSELNVNALLLGDSALYLCASSYGQEAFFGQGTRLTVV.

The chain is built from TRBV7-6 and TRBJ1-4, with 7 nucleotides matching TRBD1. The trim removed 1 base at V and 4 bases at J, leaving 18 bases unmatched. Germline V gives CDR1 SGHVS, CDR2 FNYEAQ. This CDR3 region has 20 residues. The CDR3 DNA is TGTGCCAGCAGCTTAGTCTTTGGGGTTAGGTCGGGACAGAATAATGAAAAACTGTTTTTT. Protein product: CASSLVFGVRSGQNNEKLFF.

The chain employs TRBV4-1 and TRBJ2-7, with 11 bases identical to TRBD1. The germline CDR1 and CDR2 sequences are MGHRA and YSYEKL. The CDR3 sequence is 13 residues long. The J segment lost 4 bases and the V segment lost 8 bases, leaving 4 bases of the junction unmatched. CDR3 nucleotide sequence: TGCGCCAGCGGACAGGGGGCGGCGTACGAGCAGTACTTC. Translation: CASGQGAAYEQYF.

The chain links TRBV15 to TRBJ1-2; no clear D. The CDR3 runs to 15 residues. Germline CDR1 and CDR2: LNHNV and YYDKDF (reference sequence). Trimming pared 5 bases from V and 5 bases from J, leaving 18 bases between. The CDR3 is CATSGPERGGYGYTF. For the CDR3, the DNA is TGTGCCACCAGCGGCCCCGAGCGCGGAGGGTATGGCTACACCTTC.

This clone was seen ten or more times. This chain uses TRBV9 with TRBJ2-1, with 9 bases lining up with TRBD2. This CDR3 contains 16 residues. Trimming cost V 3 bases and J 5 bases; bases outside gene matches: 9. Germline lookup yields CDR1 SGDLS and CDR2 YYNGEE. The CDR3 sequence: CASSAYVAGENNEQFF. In DNA form, the CDR3 reads TGTGCCAGCAGCGCCTACGTAGCGGGGGAAAACAATGAGCAGTTCTTC. Drawing the rest from reference TRBV9 and TRBJ2-1, the complete variable domain is DSGVTQTPKHLITATGQRVTLRCSPRSGDLSVYWYQQSLDQGLQFLIQYYNGEERAKGNILERFSAQQFPDLHSELNLSSLELGDSALYFCASSAYVAGENNEQFFGPGTRLTVL.

The CDR3 protein is CASSEATSGRDQYF. The CDR3 DNA is TGCGCCAGCAGTGAGGCGACTAGCGGGAGGGATCAGTACTTC. V gene TRBV10-2 combines with J gene TRBJ2-7, with TRBD2 matching over 14 bases. The CDR3 spans 14 residues. With 2 bases clipped from V and 10 bases from J, the junction kept 4 bases outside the gene matches. Germline lookup yields CDR1 WSHSY and CDR2 SAAADI.

In nucleotides, the CDR3 is TGTGCCTGGAGTGTACTGAGCGGGGACAATGAGCAGTTCTTC. It specifies CAWSVLSGDNEQFF. This chain connects TRBV30 to TRBJ2-1; 7 nucleotides line up with TRBD2. The CDR3 length is 14 residues. Trimming cost V 0 bases and J 5 bases; bases outside gene matches: 4. Germline CDR1 is GTSNPN and CDR2 is SVGIG (reference sequence).